This T cell receptor beta chain emerged from a study of CD8+ T cells in alopecia areata. A remark on this clone: The antigen is unknown.

The CDR3 extends over 13 amino acids. Germline V gene sequence: CDR1 GTSNPN, CDR2 SVGIG (reference sequence). With 1 base removed from V and 9 bases from J, the gap between germline ends came to 15 bases. cDNA serving as the sequencing template came from extracted, reverse transcribed RNA. Assay: immunoSEQ multiplex PCR; the TCRdb copy retains only in-frame clones and omits some. The sample has 100,000 to 150,000 clones, around 48% seen once. It was from alopecia areata patients that lesional scalp punch biopsies and peripheral blood were collected. Study-wide results and limits: Although TCR sharing was seen in mice, sharing across patients was less clear, possibly for HLA-related reasons. Clonality in lesional scalp, especially alopecia totalis/universalis, exceeded that of normal scalp.

The sequenced sample was NKG2D-low CD8+ T cells sorted from blood. The rearrangement uses TRBV30 and TRBJ2-5; D might be TRBD1 (8 bases). The receptor comes from a human donor with alopecia areata. The CDR3 DNA is TGTGCCTGGAGTGCTACAGGGGGGGCGGCCCAGTACTTC. Its translation: CAWSATGGAAQYF.